This is a list of T cell receptor beta chains from one sample in a study of cytomegalovirus exposure and HLA in healthy donors. Here immunoSEQ multiplex PCR was the method, and the copy in TCRdb shows in-frame clones only, minus some. The sample shows 140,000 to 150,000 clones, roughly 89% of them seen only once. The material sequenced was PBMCs. The origin of the receptors is a man between 18 and 29 years old in good health and CMV-seropositive. The CDR3 runs from the conserved cysteine through the conserved F or W. The order of the fields is D gene, J gene, V gene, clone size, CDR3 protein, CDR3 DNA. The D gene is left open where the match is weak. Size is omitted from some rows. Given values are once, few, many or a class for expanded clones.

NA TRBJ2-7 TRBV7-9 NA CASSLETRGEQYF TGTGCCAGCAGCTTAGAGACCCGGGGCGAGCAGTACTTC
NA TRBJ2-5 TRBV15 NA CATTRAGARQETQYF TGTGCCACCACCCGTGCAGGGGCTCGGCAAGAGACCCAGTACTTC
TRBD1 TRBJ1-4 TRBV19 NA CASSWQGGEKLFF TGTGCCAGTAGTTGGCAGGGGGGTGAAAAACTGTTTTTT
TRBD2 TRBJ2-5 TRBV19 NA CASSIRTSGKGKTQYF TGTGCCAGTAGTATAAGGACTAGCGGTAAAGGAAAGACCCAGTACTTC
NA TRBJ2-1 TRBV18 NA CASSPILTIGEQFF TGTGCCAGCTCACCAATTCTCACTATCGGTGAGCAGTTCTTC
NA TRBJ1-1 TRBV6-5 NA CASSYSPYGTEAFF TGTGCCAGCAGTTACTCGCCCTACGGTACTGAAGCTTTCTTT
TRBD1 TRBJ2-7 TRBV30 once CAWSLGQGNDEQYF TGTGCCTGGAGTCTAGGACAGGGAAACGACGAGCAGTACTTC
NA TRBJ2-3 TRBV13 NA CASSQRGLDTQYF TGTGCCAGCAGCCAGCGAGGGTTAGATACGCAGTATTTT
NA TRBJ2-1 TRBV6-1 NA CASSVSIPGDEQFF TGTGCCAGCAGTGTATCTATCCCCGGGGATGAGCAGTTCTTC
NA TRBJ2-2 TRBV10-1 NA CASSDSPGVSGTGELFF TGCGCCAGCAGTGATTCTCCGGGAGTATCGGGCACCGGGGAGCTGTTTTTT
TRBD1 TRBJ1-2 TRBV28 NA CASIDRGNYGYTF TGTGCCAGCATCGACAGGGGTAACTATGGCTACACCTTC
NA TRBJ2-2 TRBV9 NA CASSVGGRDTGELFF TGTGCCAGCAGCGTAGGGGGGCGCGACACCGGGGAGCTGTTTTTT
NA TRBJ2-2 TRBV30 NA CAWSVDGVNTGELFF TGTGCCTGGAGTGTAGACGGGGTGAACACCGGGGAGCTGTTTTTT
TRBD1 TRBJ1-5 TRBV6-4 NA CASSIEGQGSGQPQHF TGTGCCAGCAGTATAGAAGGACAGGGATCTGGACAGCCCCAGCATTTT
TRBD2 TRBJ2-7 TRBV7-2 NA CASSPPGLASAYEQYF TGTGCCAGCAGCCCCCCGGGACTAGCGTCGGCCTACGAGCAGTACTTC
NA TRBJ2-5 TRBV6-5 NA CASSYSPLETQYF TGTGCCAGCAGTTACTCCCCCCTAGAGACCCAGTACTTC
NA TRBJ2-1 TRBV19 NA CASSIGGNEQFF TGTGCCAGTAGTATAGGCGGAAATGAGCAGTTCTTC